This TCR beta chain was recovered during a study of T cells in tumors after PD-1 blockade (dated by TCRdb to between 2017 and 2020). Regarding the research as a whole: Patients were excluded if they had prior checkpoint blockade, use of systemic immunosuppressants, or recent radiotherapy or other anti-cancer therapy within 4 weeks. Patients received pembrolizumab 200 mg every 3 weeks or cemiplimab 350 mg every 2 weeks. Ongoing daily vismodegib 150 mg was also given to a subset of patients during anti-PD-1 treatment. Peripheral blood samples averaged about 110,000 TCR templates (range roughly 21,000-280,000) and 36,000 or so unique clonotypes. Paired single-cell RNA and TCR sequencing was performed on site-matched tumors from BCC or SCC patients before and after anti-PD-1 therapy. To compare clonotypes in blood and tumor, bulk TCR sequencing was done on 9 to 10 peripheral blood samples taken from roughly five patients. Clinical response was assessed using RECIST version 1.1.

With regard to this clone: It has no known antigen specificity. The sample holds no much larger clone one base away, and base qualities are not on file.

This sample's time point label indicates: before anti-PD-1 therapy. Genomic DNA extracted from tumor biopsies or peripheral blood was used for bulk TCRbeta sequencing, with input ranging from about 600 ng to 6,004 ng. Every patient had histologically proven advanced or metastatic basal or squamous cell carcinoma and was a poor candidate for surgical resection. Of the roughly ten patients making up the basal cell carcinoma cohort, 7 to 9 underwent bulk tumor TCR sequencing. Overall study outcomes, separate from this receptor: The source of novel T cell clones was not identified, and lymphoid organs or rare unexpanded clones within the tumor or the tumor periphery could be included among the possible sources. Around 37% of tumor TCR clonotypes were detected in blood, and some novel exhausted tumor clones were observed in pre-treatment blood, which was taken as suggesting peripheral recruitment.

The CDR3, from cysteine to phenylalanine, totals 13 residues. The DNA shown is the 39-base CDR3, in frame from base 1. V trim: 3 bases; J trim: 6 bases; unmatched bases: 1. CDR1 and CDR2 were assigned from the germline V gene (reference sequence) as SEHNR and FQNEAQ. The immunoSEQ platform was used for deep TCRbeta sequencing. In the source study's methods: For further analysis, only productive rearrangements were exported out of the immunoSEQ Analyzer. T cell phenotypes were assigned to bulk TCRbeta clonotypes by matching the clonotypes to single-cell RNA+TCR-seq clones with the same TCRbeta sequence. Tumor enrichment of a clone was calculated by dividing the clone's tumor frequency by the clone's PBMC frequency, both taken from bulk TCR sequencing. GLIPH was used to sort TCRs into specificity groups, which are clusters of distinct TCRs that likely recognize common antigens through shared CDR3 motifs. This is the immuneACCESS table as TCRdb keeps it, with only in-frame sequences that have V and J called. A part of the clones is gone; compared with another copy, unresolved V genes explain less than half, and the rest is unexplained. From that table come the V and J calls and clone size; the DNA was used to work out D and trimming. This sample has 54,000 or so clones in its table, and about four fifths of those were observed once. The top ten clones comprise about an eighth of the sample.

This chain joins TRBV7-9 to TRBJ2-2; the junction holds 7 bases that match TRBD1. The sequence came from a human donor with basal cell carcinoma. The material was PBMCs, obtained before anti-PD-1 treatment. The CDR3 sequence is CASSFQGAGELFF. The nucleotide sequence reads TGTGCCAGCAGCTTTCAGGGGGCCGGGGAGCTGTTTTTT.